Many counts were recorded for the clone carrying this TCR beta chain. The antigen is undetermined. The data belong to a study of early T cells in non-severe SARS-CoV-2 infection. Study context: Unpaired chains resulted from sequencing bulk RNA of unsorted whole blood.

Study outcomes and limitations: VDJdb matching favored anti-spike CD8 responses, missing private and CD4 specificities.

Germline CDR1 DFQATT, CDR2 SNEGSKA (reference sequence). The CDR3 consists of 14 residues. V trimming: 3 bases; J trimming: 3 bases; junction bases outside the gene matches: 5. Attachment of unique molecular identifiers to individual cDNA molecules was performed. Using its own MiXCR run on the 5' RACE reads, TCRdb lists one record per CDR3 protein. The sample includes 45,000 or so distinct CDR3 sequences, around 7.8% of them seen just once. The TCR sequence derives from an adult who was a healthcare worker with PCR-confirmed SARS-CoV-2 infection or an uninfected control (not recorded which). The chain has TRBV20-1 and TRBJ2-7; 10 bases line up with TRBD1. The sample consisted of whole blood. The CDR3 nucleotides are TGCAGTGCTAGGGACAGGGGGACGTTCTACGAGCAGTACTTC. This codes for CSARDRGTFYEQYF.